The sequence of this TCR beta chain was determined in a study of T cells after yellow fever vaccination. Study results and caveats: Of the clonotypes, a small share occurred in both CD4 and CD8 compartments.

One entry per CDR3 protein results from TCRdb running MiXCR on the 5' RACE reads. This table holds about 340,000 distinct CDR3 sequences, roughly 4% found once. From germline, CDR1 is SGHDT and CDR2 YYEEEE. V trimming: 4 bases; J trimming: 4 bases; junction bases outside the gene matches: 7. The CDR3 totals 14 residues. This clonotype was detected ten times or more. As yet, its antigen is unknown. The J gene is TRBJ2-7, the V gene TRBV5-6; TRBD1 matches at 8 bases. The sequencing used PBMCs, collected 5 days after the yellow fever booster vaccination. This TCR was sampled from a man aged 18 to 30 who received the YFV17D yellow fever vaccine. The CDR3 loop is CASSAHRGFYEQYF. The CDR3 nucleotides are TGTGCCAGCAGCGCCCACAGGGGGTTTTACGAGCAGTACTTC.